The 32 T cell receptor beta chains below were found in one sample sequenced in a study of sequential checkpoint blockade in melanoma. Treatment denoted: randomized to nivolumab then ipilimumab (arm A) or the reverse (arm B). Sequencing was performed with immunoSEQ multiplex PCR; in TCRdb, only in-frame clones are kept and a portion is missing. The sample carries roughly 30,000 clones, around 80% recorded once. The sample in question was CD8+ T cells sorted from blood (inferred from file names), obtained from a patient given nivolumab and ipilimumab in sequence. These receptor sequences come from a human donor with melanoma.

This clone has just one count. The chain is built from TRBV4-1 and TRBJ1-1; 12 nucleotides align to TRBD1. Germline V lookup: CDR1 MGHRA, CDR2 YSYEKL. V trimming: 4 bases; J trimming: 5 bases; junction bases outside the gene matches: 5. This CDR3 comprises 15 residues. CDR3 in amino acids: CASSRRDRGQTEAFF. CDR3 DNA sequence: TGCGCCAGCAGCCGGAGGGACAGGGGGCAGACTGAAGCTTTCTTT.

To note about this clone: A junction boundary mismatches the germline segment, possibly from a read error. The rearrangement joins TRBV4-1 to TRBJ1-2; 9 nucleotides match TRBD1. Per the germline V gene, CDR1 is MGHRA and CDR2 is YSYEKL. This CDR3 region has 15 residues. CDR3 amino acids: CASSQEYRQGVLYTF. The CDR3 DNA reads as TGTGCCAGCAGCCAAGAATACCGACAGGGGGTACTCTACACCTTC.

The rearrangement links TRBV7-3 to TRBJ2-5, with a tentative D call TRBD1 (6 bases). The germline CDR1 and CDR2 sequences are SGHTA and FQGTGA. CDR3 length: 14 amino acids. Between the trimmed V and J ends, which lost 4 bases and 3 bases, there was a span of 12 bases. The CDR3 coding sequence is TGTGCCAGCAGCTCTCCAGGGGTCGAAGAGACCCAGTACTTC. Its protein is CASSSPGVEETQYF.

This sequence joins TRBV7-3 and TRBJ1-1, with a possible D match to TRBD1 (5 bases). CDR1 and CDR2 from the germline V gene are SGHTA and FQGTGA. This CDR3 contains 15 residues. Trimming pared 2 bases from V and 3 bases from J, leaving 13 bases between. CDR3 nucleotides: TGTGCCAGCAGCTTATTCGCAGGAGGGGACACTGAAGCTTTCTTT. This gives the protein CASSLFAGGDTEAFF.

This clone was detected a few times. J is TRBJ2-1 and V is TRBV18; D uncertain. V lost 2 bases and J 2 bases, leaving 10 bases between the germline ends. The CDR3 spans 15 residues. The germline gives CDR1 KGHSH, CDR2 LQKENI. CDR3 amino acids: CASSPVTVTYNEQFF. The DNA for the CDR3 is TGTGCCAGCTCACCAGTAACAGTAACCTACAATGAGCAGTTCTTC.

This chain connects TRBV11-2 to TRBJ2-2; 10 positions match TRBD2. Germline V CDR1 and CDR2: SGHAT, FQNNGV. This CDR3 has 17 amino acids. J was trimmed by 1 base and V by 3 bases; bases with no gene match: 5. CDR3 in amino acids: CASSFPSGSRNTGELFF. The CDR3 bases are TGTGCCAGCAGCTTTCCTAGCGGGAGTCGGAACACCGGGGAGCTGTTTTTT.

The V gene is TRBV19, the J gene TRBJ1-2; 9 bases match TRBD1. Germline V gene data show CDR1 as LNHDA and CDR2 as SQIVND (reference sequence). The CDR3 covers 13 residues. The J segment lost 7 bases and the V segment lost 10 bases, leaving 10 bases of the junction unmatched. This CDR3 reads CATDADRGGGYTF. The DNA for the CDR3 is TGTGCCACCGATGCGGACAGGGGAGGTGGCTACACCTTC.

The gene calls are TRBV6-6 and TRBJ2-4; 8 positions match TRBD2. Germline CDR1 MNHNY, CDR2 SVGAGI (reference sequence). Unmatched junction bases numbered 11, after V lost 2 bases and J lost 8 bases. The CDR3 is made up of 16 amino acids. The CDR3 is CASSYIPGTSWDIQYF. The CDR3 DNA reads as TGTGCCAGCAGTTACATACCCGGGACTAGTTGGGACATTCAGTACTTC.

The chain links TRBV4-1 to TRBJ2-7, with 9 positions matching TRBD1. V lost 3 bases to trimming and J lost 5 bases; unmatched junction nucleotides: 11. Germline assignment: CDR1 MGHRA and CDR2 YSYEKL. The CDR3 sequence is 16 residues long. The CDR3 DNA reads TGCGCCAGCAGCCAGCCCGTGGGACAGGGATCTAACGAGCAGTACTTC. It is translated as CASSQPVGQGSNEQYF.

The V gene is TRBV29-1, the J gene TRBJ1-2, with D hard to call. Germline CDR1 and CDR2: SQVTM and ANQGSEA. Deletions cut 7 bases from V and 7 bases from J, with 19 bases between. CDR3 length: 13 amino acids. The CDR3: CSDCGFGCFGYTF. The CDR3 region has the DNA TGCAGCGATTGCGGTTTTGGGTGCTTTGGCTACACCTTC.

This clone was observed a handful of times. The chain couples TRBV5-1 to TRBJ2-7, with D possibly being TRBD2 (6 bases). The V gene's germline CDR1 is SGHRS and CDR2 YFSETQ. This CDR3 has 15 amino acids. V lost 0 bases, J lost 5 bases, and 15 bases lay in between. The CDR3 DNA is TGCGCCAGCAGCTTGGACGATTCGGGGGTGGACGAGCAGTACTTC. Amino acids: CASSLDDSGVDEQYF.

The chain carries TRBV28 and TRBJ1-6; 7 nucleotides align to TRBD1. Per germline, CDR1 MDHEN and CDR2 SYDVKM. The CDR3 runs to 14 residues. V lost 3 bases and J lost 6; bases outside the gene matches: 2. CDR3 DNA: TGTGCCAGCAGTTTCGGACAGGTTAATTCACCCCTCCACTTT. Its protein product is CASSFGQVNSPLHF. Full variable domain (rest looked up from reference TRBV28 and TRBJ1-6): DVKVTQSSRYLVKRTGEKVFLECVQDMDHENMFWYRQDPGLGLRLIYFSYDVKMKEKGDIPEGYSVSREKKERFSLILESASTNQTSMYLCASSFGQVNSPLHFGNGTRLTVT.

The CDR3: CASSFLAVEPTDNEQFF. The CDR3, as DNA: TGTGCCAGCAGTTTCTTGGCGGTCGAGCCAACTGACAATGAGCAGTTCTTC. V gene TRBV28 combines with J gene TRBJ2-1; D is ambiguous. CDR1 MDHEN and CDR2 SYDVKM come from the germline V gene. V was clipped by 3 bases and J by 5 bases, with 20 bases between them. The length of the CDR3 is 17 residues.

The CDR3 DNA reads TGCGCCAGCAGCCAAGATCATCACGGGCGGGAAACAGATACGCAGTATTTT. Translation: CASSQDHHGRETDTQYF. The V call is TRBV4-1, the J call TRBJ2-3, with D possibly being TRBD2 (6 bases). Looked up from germline, CDR1 is MGHRA and CDR2 is YSYEKL. V lost 0 bases, J lost 3 bases, and 16 bases lay in between. The CDR3 sequence is 17 residues long.

The V call is TRBV30, the J call TRBJ1-4; D is unclear. Per the germline V gene, CDR1 is GTSNPN and CDR2 is SVGIG (reference sequence). This CDR3 spans 14 amino acids. V lost 3 bases and J 8 bases, leaving 16 bases between the germline ends. CDR3: CAWSVGVTGEKLFF. Written as DNA, the CDR3 is TGTGCCTGGAGCGTCGGTGTTACGGGGGAAAAACTGTTTTTT.

This clone was counted between two and nine times. The V gene is TRBV19, the J gene TRBJ1-4; 8 nucleotides line up with TRBD1. CDR1 and CDR2 from the germline V gene are LNHDA and SQIVND (reference sequence). The CDR3 extends over 16 amino acids. V was clipped by 7 bases and J by 4 bases; unmatched bases: 11. The CDR3 here is CASIHGGGQVNEKLFF. The CDR3 region has the DNA TGTGCCAGTATTCATGGTGGGGGACAGGTTAATGAAAAACTGTTTTTT. Supplemented by reference TRBV19 and TRBJ1-4, the full variable domain reads DGGITQSPKYLFRKEGQNVTLSCEQNLNHDAMYWYRQDPGQGLRLIYYSQIVNDFQKGDIAEGYSVSREKKESFPLTVTSAQKNPTAFYLCASIHGGGQVNEKLFFGSGTQLSVL.

The sample holds a few counts of this clone. The chain uses TRBV5-5 and TRBJ2-2, with TRBD1 identical over 10 bases. The germline V gene encodes CDR1 SGHKS and CDR2 YYEKEE (reference sequence). The CDR3 consists of 15 residues. With V trimmed by 3 bases and J by 4 bases, 3 bases remained unmatched. The CDR3 DNA reads as TGTGCCAGCAGCTACCGGGACAGGGGCACCGGGGAGCTGTTTTTT. This sequence encodes CASSYRDRGTGELFF.

The chain combines TRBV28 with TRBJ2-1; 15 bases align to TRBD2. This CDR3 has 19 amino acids. Trimming took 5 bases from V and 0 from J; bases not matched to a gene: 8. The germline gives CDR1 MDHEN, CDR2 SYDVKM. The CDR3, as DNA: TGTGCCAGCAGTGGGGGGACTAGCGGGAGGTACAGCTCCTACAATGAGCAGTTCTTC. It is translated as CASSGGTSGRYSSYNEQFF.

The V and J genes are TRBV7-6 and TRBJ2-6; D is unresolved. Germline loops: CDR1 SGHVS, CDR2 FNYEAQ. This CDR3 comprises 15 residues. The V end was cut by 4 bases, the J end by 0 bases, with 7 bases between. As DNA, the CDR3 is TGTGCCAGCAGCTCCGAGATCTCTGGGGCCAACGTCCTGACTTTC. Translation gives CASSSEISGANVLTF.

V is TRBV25-1 and J is TRBJ2-1; a weak D match, TRBD2 (5 bases). Germline lookup yields CDR1 MGHDK and CDR2 SYGVNS. The CDR3 runs 15 residues. V was pared by 4 bases and J by 3 bases, with 13 bases between. CDR3 sequence (DNA): TGTGCCAGCAGTGCAGCAGCCGAGGGCTACAATGAGCAGTTCTTC. Translation gives CASSAAAEGYNEQFF.

The gene calls are TRBV11-2 and TRBJ2-7; TRBD2 aligns across 9 bases. The CDR3 length is 14 residues. J gave up 2 bases and V 4 bases, and 3 bases lay outside the gene matches. Per the germline V gene, CDR1 is SGHAT and CDR2 is FQNNGV. The CDR3 coding sequence is TGTGCCAGCAGCTCCGGGACTAGCCCCTACGAGCAGTACTTC. Its translation is CASSSGTSPYEQYF.

This rearrangement joins TRBV11-2 to TRBJ2-5; 12 nucleotides agree with TRBD2. V was clipped by 3 bases and J by 2 bases; unmatched bases: 13. The length of the CDR3 is 19 residues. In germline, CDR1 is SGHAT, CDR2 FQNNGV. The CDR3 loop reads CASSFPRLAGVYFQETQYF. The DNA for the CDR3 is TGTGCCAGCAGCTTCCCTCGACTAGCGGGAGTTTACTTTCAAGAGACCCAGTACTTC.

This clone came up a few times. This rearrangement joins TRBV6-6 to TRBJ1-4, with 7 bases aligning to TRBD1. The CDR3 length is 14 residues. CDR1 and CDR2 from the germline V gene are MNHNY and SVGAGI (reference sequence). V shed 4 bases and J 5 bases; nucleotides not matched to a gene: 4. CDR3 amino acids: CASSSGQKNEKLFF. DNA of the CDR3: TGTGCCAGCAGTTCGGGACAGAAGAATGAAAAACTGTTTTTT.

The chain links TRBV19 to TRBJ2-5; TRBD2 matches 7 bases. J lost 5 bases, V lost 3 bases, and 9 bases had no gene match. Looked up from germline, CDR1 is LNHDA and CDR2 is SQIVND (reference sequence). CDR3 size: 15 residues. CDR3 loop: CASSILGTNEETQYF. CDR3 coding DNA: TGTGCCAGTAGTATCCTCGGGACTAATGAGGAGACCCAGTACTTC. The entire variable domain, with the rest obtained from reference TRBV19 and TRBJ2-5, is as follows: DGGITQSPKYLFRKEGQNVTLSCEQNLNHDAMYWYRQDPGQGLRLIYYSQIVNDFQKGDIAEGYSVSREKKESFPLTVTSAQKNPTAFYLCASSILGTNEETQYFGPGTRLLVL.

DNA of the CDR3: TGTGCCAGCAGCCAAGGGGGCGGGATCCAGTTCTTC. Translation: CASSQGGGIQFF. The chain employs TRBV4-2 and TRBJ2-1, with D possibly TRBD2 on 6 matching bases. Germline lookup yields CDR1 LGHNA and CDR2 YNFKEQ. The CDR3 totals 12 residues. V was pared by 1 base and J by 13 bases, with 11 bases between.

The chain employs TRBV7-8 and TRBJ2-5; D is perhaps TRBD1 (6 bases). The J call may be in error: the DNA end matches TRBJ2-7 better. The CDR3 consists of 15 residues. CDR1 and CDR2 (germline): SGHVS, FQNEAQ. The chain's CDR3 is CASSPGLQGPYEQYF. DNA of the CDR3: TGTGCCAGCAGCCCGGGTCTACAGGGACCTTACGAGCAGTACTTC.

This clone was picked up one time. The chain employs TRBV5-1 and TRBJ2-1, with TRBD2 matching 10 bases. The V segment lost 3 bases and the J segment 5 bases; nucleotides outside the gene matches: 14. Germline V gives CDR1 SGHRS, CDR2 YFSETQ. The CDR3 is made up of 18 amino acids. The CDR3 nucleotides read TGCGCCAGCAGCTATTTGGGGCTAGCGGGAGTGCGGGACAATGAGCAGTTCTTC. It yields the protein CASSYLGLAGVRDNEQFF.

The gene calls are TRBV10-3 and TRBJ2-7; the D gene is possibly TRBD2 (5 bases). The CDR3 length is 13 residues. Germline-derived CDR1 and CDR2 are ENHRY and SYGVKD. The V gene lost 4 bases and the J gene lost 5 bases, with 12 bases spanning the gap. The CDR3 coding sequence is TGTGCCATCAGTGGGAGCGGCCCCGACGAGCAGTACTTC. It is translated as CAISGSGPDEQYF.

The V and J genes are TRBV4-1 and TRBJ2-7; D remains ambiguous. The CDR3 is 15 amino acids. Per germline, CDR1 MGHRA and CDR2 YSYEKL. V was shortened by 0 bases and J by 0 bases, with 9 bases between the two germline ends. DNA of the CDR3: TGCGCCAGCAGCCAAGAAGGCAGGTCCTCCTACGAGCAGTACTTC. This encodes CASSQEGRSSYEQYF.

This chain joins TRBV6-5 and TRBJ1-1; D may be TRBD1 (5 bases). V lost 3 bases, J lost 4 bases, and 18 bases lay in between. Per germline, CDR1 MNHEY and CDR2 SVGAGI. CDR3 length: 16 residues. The chain's CDR3 is CASSYFQGGGSTEAFF. In nucleotides, the CDR3 is TGTGCCAGCAGTTATTTCCAGGGCGGGGGTTCCACTGAAGCTTTCTTT.

V usage is TRBV27 and J usage is TRBJ1-2, with D uncertain. Germline V lookup: CDR1 MNHEY, CDR2 SMNVEV (reference sequence). CDR3 length: 13 residues. With 3 bases removed from V and 5 bases from J, the gap between germline ends came to 10 bases. CDR3 amino acids: CASSFNGEYGYTF. CDR3 DNA sequence: TGTGCCAGCAGTTTTAACGGAGAATATGGCTACACCTTC.

This clone was counted between two and nine times. The chain carries TRBV19 and TRBJ1-6; D might be TRBD1 (5 bases). Germline lookup yields CDR1 LNHDA and CDR2 SQIVND (reference sequence). The CDR3 is 13 amino acids. V was shortened by 6 bases and J by 15 bases, with 18 bases between the two germline ends. The CDR3 spells CASSLQDARHLHF. Here the CDR3 DNA reads TGTGCCAGTAGCTTACAGGACGCGCGGCACCTCCACTTT.